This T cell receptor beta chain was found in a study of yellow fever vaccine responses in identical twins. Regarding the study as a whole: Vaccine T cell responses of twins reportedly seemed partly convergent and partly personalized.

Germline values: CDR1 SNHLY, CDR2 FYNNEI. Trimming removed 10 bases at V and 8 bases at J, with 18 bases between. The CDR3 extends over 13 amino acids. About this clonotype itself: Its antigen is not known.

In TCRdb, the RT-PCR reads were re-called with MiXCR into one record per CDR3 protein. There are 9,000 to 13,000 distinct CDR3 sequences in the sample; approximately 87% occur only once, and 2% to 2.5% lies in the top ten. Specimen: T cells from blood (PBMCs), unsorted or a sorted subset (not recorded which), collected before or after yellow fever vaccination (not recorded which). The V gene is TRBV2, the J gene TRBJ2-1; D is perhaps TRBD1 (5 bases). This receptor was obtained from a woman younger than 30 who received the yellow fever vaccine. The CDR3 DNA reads TGTGCCACCCAACCCAGGGATGTCTATGAGCAGTTCTTC. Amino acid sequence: CATQPRDVYEQFF.